These T cell receptor beta chains were read from a single sample in a study of T cell repertoires in cytomegalovirus infection. Via MiXCR, TCRdb re-called the reads, giving one row per CDR3 protein. The sample lists approximately 1,000,000 distinct CDR3 sequences; 25% to 40% were seen once. No antigen has been assigned to these receptors. Source: cultured CD8+ T cells from PBMCs, taken from culture after CMV antigen stimulation. These receptors all stem from a human donor in good health (CMV status not recorded). Some clones in this sample may be carry-over from other donors' samples. CDR3s include the opening cysteine and the closing phenylalanine or tryptophan. D genes are given only for firm matches. Where a row states a size, it is once, few, many or the class of an expanded clone; other rows omit it.

cdr3_nt,cdr3_aa,d_call,v_call,j_call,clone_size
TGTGCCAGCACTCCCGGGACCTCTGGCTACACCTTC,CASTPGTSGYTF,.,TRBV6-5,TRBJ1-2,.
TGTGCCAGCAGTGAATTGAAGGGGATTGAAGCTTTCTTT,CASSELKGIEAFF,.,TRBV6-1,TRBJ1-1,few
TGTGCCAGCAGTGAAGATTGGGACAGGGTTTACACAGATACGCAGTATTTT,CASSEDWDRVYTDTQYF,TRBD1,TRBV6-1,TRBJ2-3,.
TGTGCCAGCAGTTACTCGAGTCTCTTATCGAACACCGGGGAGCTGTTTTTT,CASSYSSLLSNTGELFF,.,TRBV6-5,TRBJ2-2,few
TGTGCCACCAGTGATCCAGGGATGCGCACCGGGGAGCTGTTTTTT,CATSDPGMRTGELFF,.,TRBV24-1,TRBJ2-2,.
TGTGCCAGCAGTAACGACGTCAATCAGCCCCAGCATTTT,CASSNDVNQPQHF,.,TRBV7-2,TRBJ1-5,many
TGTGCCAGCAGCGTAGTAGGTGTAGCGGGGGCCAATGAGCAGTTCTTC,CASSVVGVAGANEQFF,TRBD2,TRBV9,TRBJ2-1,.
TGTGCCAGTAGTTTCCGACGACAGAAGAACACTGAAGCTTTCTTT,CASSFRRQKNTEAFF,.,TRBV19,TRBJ1-1,.
TGTGCCAGCAGCCCCTCGGACAGGGGTCAAGAGACCCAGTACTTC,CASSPSDRGQETQYF,TRBD1,TRBV14,TRBJ2-5,few
TGTGCCAGCAGCCGAAAGGTTGGCTACACCTTC,CASSRKVGYTF,.,TRBV5-6,TRBJ1-2,many
TGTGCCAGCATGAATGTTTTGAGCACTGAAGCTTTCTTT,CASMNVLSTEAFF,.,TRBV6-5,TRBJ1-1,.
TGTGCCACAGCAGAAATCGGGGCTGGGACTGAAGCTTTCTTT,CATAEIGAGTEAFF,.,TRBV6-1,TRBJ1-1,few
TGTGCCAGCAGGGGCCCTCGGGAGGCTAGCACAGATACGCAGTATTTT,CASRGPREASTDTQYF,TRBD2,TRBV2,TRBJ2-3,few
TGCAGCGCCCAGGGGGGAGAGTCCTACGAGCAGTACTTC,CSAQGGESYEQYF,.,TRBV29-1,TRBJ2-7,.
TGTGCCAGCAGTTACATTCAAGGGGGGGACTATGGCTACACCTTC,CASSYIQGGDYGYTF,.,TRBV6-6,TRBJ1-2,.
TGTGCCAGCAGTCAAGGACAGGAGCGGACTGAAGCTTTCTTT,CASSQGQERTEAFF,TRBD1,TRBV28,TRBJ1-1,.
TGCAGTGGGCTTAGGTCCCGGACCGGGGAGCTGTTTTTT,CSGLRSRTGELFF,.,TRBV20-1,TRBJ2-2,.
TGTGCCAGCAGTTTATCGGGATATCCTAACTATGGCTACACCTTC,CASSLSGYPNYGYTF,.,TRBV27,TRBJ1-2,few
TGTGCCAGCAGCCACACCCCAAGTAATGAGCAGTTCTTC,CASSHTPSNEQFF,.,TRBV6-1,TRBJ2-1,few
TGTGCCAGCAGTTTAGGACCTCCCTTGAGGCAGCCCCAGCATTTT,CASSLGPPLRQPQHF,.,TRBV12-3/TRBV12-4,TRBJ1-5,.
TGTGCCAGCAACTTTATATTGGAAACCGGGACAGGGTATAGAGGCTACACCTTC,CASNFILETGTGYRGYTF,TRBD1,TRBV12-3/TRBV12-4,TRBJ1-2,few
TGTGCCAGACAGAGACTAGCGGGGTCCTACGAGCAGTACTTC,CARQRLAGSYEQYF,TRBD2,TRBV2,TRBJ2-7,.
TGTGCCAGCAGCGACGGAACGGACAACACTAGGCGGGATTCACCCCTCCACTTT,CASSDGTDNTRRDSPLHF,.,TRBV5-3,TRBJ1-6,.